Detailed here is one T cell receptor beta chain. Its antigen is as yet unknown. Trimming left V 3 bases short and J 2 bases short, with 11 bases between. Germline V gene sequence: CDR1 SGHAT, CDR2 FQNNGV. The CDR3 is 15 residues long. This record belongs to a study of Ad26.COV2.S vaccination and SARS-CoV-2 variants. Points from the study as a whole: Total T cell responses were possibly underestimated by TCR breadth and depth analyses.

Documented treatment: 19 received Ad26.COV2.S at low or high dose, single or two shots; about 5 received placebo; per-sample allocation not given. Day 63 after the first injection of vaccine or placebo was the sampling time. Generated by immunoSEQ multiplex PCR, the TCRdb table keeps only in-frame clones and is missing some. The data hold fewer than 400,000 clones, with about 88% observed a single time. The sequence derives from a person aged 18-60 years who received the Ad26.COV2.S COVID-19 vaccine or a placebo. The sequences come from peripheral blood, collected in a trial of Ad26.COV2.S vaccine versus placebo. The chain links TRBV11-2 to TRBJ2-1; TRBD1 is a possible D gene (5 bases). Here the CDR3 reads CASSFSSGPYNEQFF. Here the CDR3 DNA reads TGTGCCAGCAGCTTCAGCTCAGGGCCCTACAATGAGCAGTTCTTC.